The entry below describes one TCR beta chain. These data belong to a study of blood T cell repertoires in COVID-19. Study as a whole: In each case, the material was cDNA or gDNA derived from T cells, B-cell-depleted T cells, or PBMCs.

Original analysis: How many nucleated cells were present was estimated from reference gene primer amplification. The table came from immunoSEQ multiplex PCR; TCRdb's copy has only in-frame clones and leaves some out. V and J calls and clone size come straight from that table; D and trimming were deduced from the DNA. The sample contains about 430,000 clones, approximately 87% of which appear only once. The germline gives CDR1 SGHRS, CDR2 YFSETQ. The CDR3 runs 14 residues. J gave up 6 bases and V 2 bases, and 8 bases lay outside the gene matches. The sequenced material came from PBMCs or T cells enriched from blood (not recorded which). The chain links TRBV5-1 to TRBJ2-7; 7 bases fit TRBD2. The receptor comes from a woman aged 25 to 39 with acute COVID-19. The DNA of the CDR3 is TGCGCCAGCAGCTTCTCCGGGGGAGGGCTCGAGCAGTACTTC. Amino acids: CASSFSGGGLEQYF.